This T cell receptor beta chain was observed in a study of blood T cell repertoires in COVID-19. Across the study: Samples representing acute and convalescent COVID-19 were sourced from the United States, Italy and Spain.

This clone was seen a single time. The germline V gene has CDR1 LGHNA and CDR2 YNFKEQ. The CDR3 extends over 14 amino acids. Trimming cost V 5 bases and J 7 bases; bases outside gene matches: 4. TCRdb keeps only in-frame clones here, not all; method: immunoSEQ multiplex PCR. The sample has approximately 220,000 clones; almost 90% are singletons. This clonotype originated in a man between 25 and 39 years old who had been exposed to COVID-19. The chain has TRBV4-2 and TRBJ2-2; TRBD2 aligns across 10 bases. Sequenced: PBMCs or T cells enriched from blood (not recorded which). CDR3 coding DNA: TGTGCCAGCAGCGAGCGGGGGGGCGACGGGGAGCTGTTTTTT. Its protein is CASSERGGDGELFF.